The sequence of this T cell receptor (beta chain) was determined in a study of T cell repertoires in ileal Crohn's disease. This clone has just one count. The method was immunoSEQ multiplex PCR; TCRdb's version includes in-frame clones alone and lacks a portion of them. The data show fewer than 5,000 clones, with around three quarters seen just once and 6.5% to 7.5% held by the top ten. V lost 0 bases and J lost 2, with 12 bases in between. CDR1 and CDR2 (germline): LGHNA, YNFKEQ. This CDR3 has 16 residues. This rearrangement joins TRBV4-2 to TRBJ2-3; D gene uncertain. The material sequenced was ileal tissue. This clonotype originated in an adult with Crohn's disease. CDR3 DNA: TGTGCCAGCAGCCAAGAGGGCCTGCGAATCACAGATACGCAGTATTTT. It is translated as CASSQEGLRITDTQYF.